This record looks at one T cell receptor beta chain sequence and its context. The target antigen is unknown. The PCR contained 60 Vbeta and 13 Jbeta primers. TCRdb's copy holds only in-frame clones and misses some; the assay was immunoSEQ multiplex PCR. The data contain about 130,000 clones, almost 80% of them singletons. This CDR3 is built from 14 residues. Germline-derived CDR1 and CDR2 are LNHDA and SQIVND (reference sequence). V dropped 7 bases and J dropped 0 bases, with 9 bases sitting between them. This entry belongs to a study of cytomegalovirus exposure and HLA in healthy donors. Broader study findings: Later analysis revealed greater clonal expansion in HLA-associated TCR beta chains than in equally common others. In a later analysis, TCR beta V- and J-gene trimming showed a link to a missense DCLRE1C variant. An analysis was carried out later, and it reportedly showed fewer N-insertions in an Asian-associated ancestry cluster than the approximately 670-donor mean.

The chain is built from TRBV19 and TRBJ2-2; D is possibly TRBD1 (5 bases). The receptor was isolated from a female donor in good health and CMV-seronegative. The sequencing input was PBMCs. The CDR3 sequence is CASKRQPNTGELFF. The CDR3 DNA sequence: TGTGCCAGTAAAAGACAGCCGAACACCGGGGAGCTGTTTTTT. Combining the CDR3 with reference TRBV19 and TRBJ2-2 gives the whole variable domain DGGITQSPKYLFRKEGQNVTLSCEQNLNHDAMYWYRQDPGQGLRLIYYSQIVNDFQKGDIAEGYSVSREKKESFPLTVTSAQKNPTAFYLCASKRQPNTGELFFGEGSRLTVL.